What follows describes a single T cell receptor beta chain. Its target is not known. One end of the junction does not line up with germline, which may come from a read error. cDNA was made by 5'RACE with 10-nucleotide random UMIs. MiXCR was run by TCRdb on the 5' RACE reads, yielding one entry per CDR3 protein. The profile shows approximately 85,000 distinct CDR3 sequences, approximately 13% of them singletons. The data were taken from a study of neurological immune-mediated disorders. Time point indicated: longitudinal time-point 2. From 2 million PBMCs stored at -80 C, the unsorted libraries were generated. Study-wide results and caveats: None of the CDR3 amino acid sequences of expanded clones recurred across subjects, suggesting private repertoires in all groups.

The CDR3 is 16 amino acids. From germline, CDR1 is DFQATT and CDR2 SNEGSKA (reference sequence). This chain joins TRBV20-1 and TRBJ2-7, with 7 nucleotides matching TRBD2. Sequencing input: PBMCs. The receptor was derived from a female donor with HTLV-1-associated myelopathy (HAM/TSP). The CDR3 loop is CNARVPPGTTYYEQYF. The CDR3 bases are TGCAATGCTAGAGTCCCGCCCGGGACTACATACTACGAGCAGTACTTC.